Below, one T cell receptor beta chain is given with its context. Its antigen remains unidentified. The V segment lost 6 bases and the J segment 0 bases; nucleotides outside the gene matches: 10. The CDR3 length is 17 residues. From germline, CDR1 is KGHDR and CDR2 SFDVKD. Measured with immunoSEQ multiplex PCR; TCRdb has only the in-frame clones, and not every one. The data hold about 74,000 clones, with more than 70% observed a single time. It was after roughly 11 days of culture that CD4+ T cells were isolated. These data originate in a study of vaccination effects on CD4 cells after COVID-19. About the research overall: Sequencing was preceded by expansion of antigen-specific CD4+ T cells with viral peptide pools in the ViraFEST assay.

The study, taken as a whole, reports: The study found that only 1 of 255 vaccine-induced clones from healthy vaccinees cross-reacted with common cold coronaviruses.

V gene TRBV24-1 combines with J gene TRBJ2-3, with 8 positions matching TRBD2. This material consisted of CD4+ T cells from PBMCs cultured without peptide, taken before COVID-19 vaccination. The TCR comes from a human donor who received a COVID-19 vaccine. In nucleotides, the CDR3 is TGTGCCACCAGTCCAACTACGGGGGGGGTGAGCACAGATACGCAGTATTTT. The encoded protein is CATSPTTGGVSTDTQYF.